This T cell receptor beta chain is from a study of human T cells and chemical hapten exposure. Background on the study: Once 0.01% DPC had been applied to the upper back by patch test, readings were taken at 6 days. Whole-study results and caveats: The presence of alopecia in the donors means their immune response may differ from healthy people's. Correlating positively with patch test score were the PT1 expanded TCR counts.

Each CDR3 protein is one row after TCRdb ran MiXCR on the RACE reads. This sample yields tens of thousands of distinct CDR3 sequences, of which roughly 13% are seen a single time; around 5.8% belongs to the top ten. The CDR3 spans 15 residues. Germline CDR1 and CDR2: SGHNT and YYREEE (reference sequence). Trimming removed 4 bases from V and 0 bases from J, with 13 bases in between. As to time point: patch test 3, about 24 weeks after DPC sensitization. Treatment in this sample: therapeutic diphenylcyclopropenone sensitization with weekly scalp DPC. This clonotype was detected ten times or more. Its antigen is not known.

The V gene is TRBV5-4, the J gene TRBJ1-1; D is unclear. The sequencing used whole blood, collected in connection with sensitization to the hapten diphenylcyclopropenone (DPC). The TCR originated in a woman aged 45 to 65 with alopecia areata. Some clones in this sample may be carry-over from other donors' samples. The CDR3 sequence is CASSPVPGVNTEAFF. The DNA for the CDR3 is TGTGCCAGCAGCCCGGTACCAGGAGTGAACACTGAAGCTTTCTTT.